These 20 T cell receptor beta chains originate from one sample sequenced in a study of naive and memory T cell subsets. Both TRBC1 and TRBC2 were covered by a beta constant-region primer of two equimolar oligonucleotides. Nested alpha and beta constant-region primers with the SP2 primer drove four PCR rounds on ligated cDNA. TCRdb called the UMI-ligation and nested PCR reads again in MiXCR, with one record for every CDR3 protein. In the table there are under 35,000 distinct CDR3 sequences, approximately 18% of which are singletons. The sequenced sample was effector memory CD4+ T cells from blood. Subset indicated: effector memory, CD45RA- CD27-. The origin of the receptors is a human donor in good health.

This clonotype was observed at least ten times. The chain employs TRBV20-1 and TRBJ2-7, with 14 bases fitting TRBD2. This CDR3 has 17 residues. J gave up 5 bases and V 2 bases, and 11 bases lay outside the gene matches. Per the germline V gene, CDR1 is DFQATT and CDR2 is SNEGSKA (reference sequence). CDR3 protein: CSARRDRGLAGVHEQYF. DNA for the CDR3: TGCAGTGCTAGACGTGACAGGGGACTAGCGGGAGTCCACGAGCAGTACTTC.

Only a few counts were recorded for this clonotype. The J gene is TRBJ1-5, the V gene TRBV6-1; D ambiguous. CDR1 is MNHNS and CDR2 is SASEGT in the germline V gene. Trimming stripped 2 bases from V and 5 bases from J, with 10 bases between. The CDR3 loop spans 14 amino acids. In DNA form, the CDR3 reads TGTGCCAGCAGTGAATCAGACACCTATCAGCCCCAGCATTTT. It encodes CASSESDTYQPQHF.

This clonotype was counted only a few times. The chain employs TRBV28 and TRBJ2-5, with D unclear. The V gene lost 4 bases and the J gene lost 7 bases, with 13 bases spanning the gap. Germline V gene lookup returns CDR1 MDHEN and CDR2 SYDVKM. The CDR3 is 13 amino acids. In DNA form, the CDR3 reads TGTGCCAGCAGTTCTAAGCGATACGGGACCCAGTACTTC. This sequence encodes CASSSKRYGTQYF. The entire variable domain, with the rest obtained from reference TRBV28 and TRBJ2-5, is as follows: DVKVTQSSRYLVKRTGEKVFLECVQDMDHENMFWYRQDPGLGLRLIYFSYDVKMKEKGDIPEGYSVSREKKERFSLILESASTNQTSMYLCASSSKRYGTQYFGPGTRLLVL.

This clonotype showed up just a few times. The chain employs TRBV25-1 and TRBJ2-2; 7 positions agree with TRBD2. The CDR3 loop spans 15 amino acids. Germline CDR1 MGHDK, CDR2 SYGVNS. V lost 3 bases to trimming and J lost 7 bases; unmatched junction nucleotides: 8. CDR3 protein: CASSDPTSVHGELFF. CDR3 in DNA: TGTGCCAGCAGTGATCCCACTAGCGTCCACGGGGAGCTGTTTTTT.

The CDR3 loop is CASSVSSGSGRDTQYF. CDR3 DNA sequence: TGTGCCAGCAGCGTTTCGAGCGGGAGCGGGAGAGATACGCAGTATTTT. The chain employs TRBV9 and TRBJ2-3; 8 bases are a match to TRBD2. The CDR3 totals 16 residues. Germline V CDR1 and CDR2: SGDLS, YYNGEE. V shed 2 bases and J 5 bases; nucleotides not matched to a gene: 10.

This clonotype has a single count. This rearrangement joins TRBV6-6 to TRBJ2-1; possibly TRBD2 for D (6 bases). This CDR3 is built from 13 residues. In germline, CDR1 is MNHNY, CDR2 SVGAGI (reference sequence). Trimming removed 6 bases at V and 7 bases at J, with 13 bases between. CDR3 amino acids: CASSQTRGNEQFF. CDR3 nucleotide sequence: TGTGCCAGCAGCCAGACTCGGGGGAATGAGCAGTTCTTC.

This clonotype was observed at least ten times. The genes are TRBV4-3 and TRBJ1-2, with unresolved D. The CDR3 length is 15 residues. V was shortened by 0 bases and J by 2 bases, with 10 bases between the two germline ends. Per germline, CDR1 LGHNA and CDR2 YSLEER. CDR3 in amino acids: CASSQEWIQNYGYTF. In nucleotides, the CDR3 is TGCGCCAGCAGCCAAGAATGGATACAGAACTATGGCTACACCTTC.

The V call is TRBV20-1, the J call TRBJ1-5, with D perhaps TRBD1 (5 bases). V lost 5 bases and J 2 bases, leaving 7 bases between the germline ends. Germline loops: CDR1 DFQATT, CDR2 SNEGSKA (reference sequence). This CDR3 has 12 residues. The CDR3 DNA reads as TGCAGTGCTGGGACTGGCAATCAGCCCCAGCATTTT. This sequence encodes CSAGTGNQPQHF.

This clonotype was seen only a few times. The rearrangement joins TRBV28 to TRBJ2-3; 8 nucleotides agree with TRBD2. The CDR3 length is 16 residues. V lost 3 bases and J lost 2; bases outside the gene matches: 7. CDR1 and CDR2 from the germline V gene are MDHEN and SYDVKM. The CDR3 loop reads CASSFSGKQHTDTQYF. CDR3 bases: TGTGCCAGCAGTTTTAGCGGGAAACAGCACACAGATACGCAGTATTTT. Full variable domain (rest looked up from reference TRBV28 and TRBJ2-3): DVKVTQSSRYLVKRTGEKVFLECVQDMDHENMFWYRQDPGLGLRLIYFSYDVKMKEKGDIPEGYSVSREKKERFSLILESASTNQTSMYLCASSFSGKQHTDTQYFGPGTRLTVL.

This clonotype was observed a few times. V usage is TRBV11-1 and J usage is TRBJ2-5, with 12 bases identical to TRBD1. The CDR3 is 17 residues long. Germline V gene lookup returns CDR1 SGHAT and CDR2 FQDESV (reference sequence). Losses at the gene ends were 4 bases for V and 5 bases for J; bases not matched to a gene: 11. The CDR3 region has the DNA TGTGCCAGCAGCTATAGAATTCGGGACAGGGGGCCTGAGACCCAGTACTTC. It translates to CASSYRIRDRGPETQYF.

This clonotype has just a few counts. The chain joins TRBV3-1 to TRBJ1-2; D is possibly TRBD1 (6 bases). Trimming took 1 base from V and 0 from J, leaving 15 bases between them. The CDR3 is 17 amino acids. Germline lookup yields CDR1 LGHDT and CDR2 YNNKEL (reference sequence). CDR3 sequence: CASSQVDRTSANYGYTF. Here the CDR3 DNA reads TGTGCCAGCAGCCAAGTAGACAGGACATCAGCTAACTATGGCTACACCTTC.

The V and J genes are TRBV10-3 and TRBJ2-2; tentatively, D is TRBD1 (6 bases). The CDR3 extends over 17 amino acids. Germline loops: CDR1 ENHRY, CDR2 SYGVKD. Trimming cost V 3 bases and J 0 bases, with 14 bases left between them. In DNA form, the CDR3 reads TGTGCCATCAGTGACCCAAAACAGGGACCGAACACCGGGGAGCTGTTTTTT. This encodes CAISDPKQGPNTGELFF.

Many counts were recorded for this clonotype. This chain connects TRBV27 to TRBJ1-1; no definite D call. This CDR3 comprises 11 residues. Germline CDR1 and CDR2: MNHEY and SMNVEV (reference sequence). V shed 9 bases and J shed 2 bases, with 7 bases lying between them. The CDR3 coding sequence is TGTGCCAGTATGAAAAACACTGAAGCTTTCTTT. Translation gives CASMKNTEAFF.

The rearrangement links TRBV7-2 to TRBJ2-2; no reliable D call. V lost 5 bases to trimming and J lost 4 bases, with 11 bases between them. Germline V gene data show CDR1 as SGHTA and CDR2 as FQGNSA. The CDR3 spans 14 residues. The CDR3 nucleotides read TGTGCCAGCAGCCCCCGAAGAAGCACCGGGGAGCTGTTTTTT. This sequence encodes CASSPRRSTGELFF.

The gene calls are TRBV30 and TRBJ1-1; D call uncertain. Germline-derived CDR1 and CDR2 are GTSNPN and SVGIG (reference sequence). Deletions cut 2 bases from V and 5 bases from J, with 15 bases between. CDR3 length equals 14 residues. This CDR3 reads CAWSKWELGTEAFF. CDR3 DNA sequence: TGTGCCTGGAGTAAATGGGAATTGGGAACTGAAGCTTTCTTT. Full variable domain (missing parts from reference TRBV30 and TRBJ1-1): SQTIHQWPATLVQPVGSPLSLECTVEGTSNPNLYWYRQAAGRGLQLLFYSVGIGQISSEVPQNLSASRPQDRQFILSSKKLLLSDSGFYLCAWSKWELGTEAFFGQGTRLTVV.

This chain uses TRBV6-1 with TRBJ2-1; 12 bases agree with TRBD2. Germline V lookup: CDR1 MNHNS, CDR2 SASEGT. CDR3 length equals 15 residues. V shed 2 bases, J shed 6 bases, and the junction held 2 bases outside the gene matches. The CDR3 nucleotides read TGTGCCAGCAGTGAACTAGCGGGAGGGCCCAATGAGCAGTTCTTC. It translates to CASSELAGGPNEQFF.

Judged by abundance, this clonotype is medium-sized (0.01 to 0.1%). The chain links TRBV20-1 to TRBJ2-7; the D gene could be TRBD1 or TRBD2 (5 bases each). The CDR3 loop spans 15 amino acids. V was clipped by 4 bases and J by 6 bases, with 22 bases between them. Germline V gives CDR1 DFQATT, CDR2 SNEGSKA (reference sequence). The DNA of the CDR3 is TGCAGTGCTACAACGACCGACAGCGGCAGGCGCGAGCAGTACTTC. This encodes CSATTTDSGRREQYF.

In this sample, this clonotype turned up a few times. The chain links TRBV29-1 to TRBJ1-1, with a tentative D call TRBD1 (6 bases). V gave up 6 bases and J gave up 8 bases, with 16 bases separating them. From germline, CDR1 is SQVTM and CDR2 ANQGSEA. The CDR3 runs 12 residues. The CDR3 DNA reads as TGCAGCGTCTCGGACAGAGTGCCAGAAGCTTTCTTT. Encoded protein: CSVSDRVPEAFF.

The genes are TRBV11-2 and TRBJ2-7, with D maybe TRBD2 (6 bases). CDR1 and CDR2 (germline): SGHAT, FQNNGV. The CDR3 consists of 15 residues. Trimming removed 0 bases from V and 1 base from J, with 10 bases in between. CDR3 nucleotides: TGTGCCAGCAGCTTAGAGGCGGGATCATCCTACGAGCAGTACTTC. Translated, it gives CASSLEAGSSYEQYF.

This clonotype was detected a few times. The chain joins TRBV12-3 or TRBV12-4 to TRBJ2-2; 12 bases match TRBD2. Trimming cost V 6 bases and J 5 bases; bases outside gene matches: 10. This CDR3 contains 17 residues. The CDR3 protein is CASRGTSGFGGTGELFF. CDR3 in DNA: TGTGCCAGCAGAGGGACTAGCGGGTTCGGTGGGACCGGGGAGCTGTTTTTT.